This TCR beta chain was retrieved from a study of cytomegalovirus exposure and HLA in healthy donors. Looking at the study overall: Caucasian-associated ancestry cluster membership applied to 75% to 85% of some 400 genotyped donors.

PCR involved 60 Vbeta and 13 Jbeta primers. The protocol was immunoSEQ multiplex PCR, while the TCRdb copy is restricted to in-frame clones and leaves out a portion. Here the sample spans under 200,000 clones, over 75% being singletons. This clone has only a few counts. What it binds is not known. Notes on the study in general: Later analysis identified several of the most significant clusters that appeared linked to common viral pathogens.

Germline V gene lookup returns CDR1 MNHEY and CDR2 SMNVEV (reference sequence). This CDR3 region has 13 residues. V was cut by 3 bases and J by 3 bases, with 7 bases left in between. The sample taken for sequencing was PBMCs. This sequence was found in a woman in her forties or fifties in good health and CMV-seropositive. V is TRBV27 and J is TRBJ2-3, with unresolved D. The CDR3 protein is CASSFGFTDTQYF. CDR3 coding DNA: TGTGCCAGCAGTTTCGGGTTTACAGATACGCAGTATTTT.